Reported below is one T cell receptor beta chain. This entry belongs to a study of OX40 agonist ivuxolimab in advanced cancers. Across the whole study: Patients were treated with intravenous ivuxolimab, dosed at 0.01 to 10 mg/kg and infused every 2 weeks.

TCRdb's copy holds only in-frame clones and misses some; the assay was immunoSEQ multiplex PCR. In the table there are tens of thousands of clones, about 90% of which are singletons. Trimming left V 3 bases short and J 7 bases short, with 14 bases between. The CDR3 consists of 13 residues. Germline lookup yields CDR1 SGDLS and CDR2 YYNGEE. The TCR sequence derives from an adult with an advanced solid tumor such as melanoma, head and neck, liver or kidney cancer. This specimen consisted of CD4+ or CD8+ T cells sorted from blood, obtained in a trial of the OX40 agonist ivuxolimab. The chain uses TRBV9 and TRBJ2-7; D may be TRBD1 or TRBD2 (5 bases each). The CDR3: CASSAGRVGEQYF. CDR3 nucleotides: TGTGCCAGCAGCGCGGGGCGGGTGGGTGAGCAGTACTTC.